This T cell receptor (beta chain) was observed in a study of blood T cell repertoires in COVID-19. Between the trimmed V and J ends, which lost 0 bases and 3 bases, there was a span of 15 bases. Germline lookup yields CDR1 LNHNV and CDR2 YYDKDF (reference sequence). CDR3 size: 16 residues. Here immunoSEQ multiplex PCR was the method, and the copy in TCRdb shows in-frame clones only, minus some. The table shows just over 150,000 clones, with roughly 82% occurring only once. Sequencing was carried out using peripheral blood. The V call is TRBV15, the J call TRBJ2-7, with D perhaps matching TRBD2 (5 bases). The sequence was collected from a woman in her thirties or forties with COVID-19, enrolled during active disease. In nucleotides, the CDR3 is TGTGCCACCAGCAGAGAATTTGAGGGTCGAGTCTACGAGCAGTACTTC. Its translation: CATSREFEGRVYEQYF.